This entry features one T cell receptor beta chain sequence. This entry is derived from a study of technical replicates of blood from several donors. TCRdb's copy holds only in-frame clones and misses some; the assay was immunoSEQ multiplex PCR. The table includes 60,000 to 90,000 clones, roughly 92% detected once. The sequence derives from a human donor in good health. Source material: T cells isolated from PBMCs.

CDR3 protein: CASSFGTGSVGELFF. CDR3 DNA sequence: TGTGCCAGCAGTTTCGGGACAGGGTCGGTCGGGGAGCTGTTTTTT. The V call is TRBV6-5, the J call TRBJ2-2; 9 positions agree with TRBD1. Germline assignment: CDR1 MNHEY and CDR2 SVGAGI. The CDR3 runs 15 residues. Trimming removed 4 bases from V and 7 bases from J; junction bases left unmatched: 7.